A selection of T cell receptor beta chains follows, all from one sample in a study of blood T cells in healthy people across ages. TCRdb analysed the 5' RACE reads with MiXCR anew, one entry per CDR3 protein. Among 700,000 or so distinct CDR3 sequences, approximately 40% were seen once, and the ten largest hold around 30%. The source material was blood. These receptors originate from a man at least 80 years old in good health. CDR3s include the opening cysteine and the closing phenylalanine or tryptophan. D genes are given only for firm matches. Not all rows give a size; the values are once, few, many and, for expanded clones, a class.

CASSLGQGRQETQYF,TGTGCCAGCAGTTTAGGGCAGGGTAGACAAGAGACCCAGTACTTC,TRBJ2-5,TRBV12-3/TRBV12-4,.,.
CASSQVPGISYEQYF,TGTGCCAGCAGCCAAGTTCCGGGGATCTCCTACGAGCAGTACTTC,TRBJ2-7,TRBV14,.,few
CASSLRANHEKLFF,TGTGCCAGCAGCCTCCGGGCCAATCATGAAAAACTGTTTTTT,TRBJ1-4,TRBV7-9,.,.
CASSLEGVPGELFF,TGTGCCAGCAGCTTAGAAGGGGTCCCCGGGGAGCTGTTTTTT,TRBJ2-2,TRBV7-2,.,.
CASSGSTASREKLFF,TGTGCCAGCAGTGGGTCGACAGCTTCAAGGGAAAAACTGTTTTTT,TRBJ1-4,TRBV6-1,.,once
CASSQVGQGLYEQFF,TGCGCCAGCAGCCAAGTGGGACAGGGACTATACGAGCAGTTCTTC,TRBJ2-1,TRBV4-1,TRBD1,.
CASSRPGTSGIGDEQFF,TGCGCCAGCAGCCGACCCGGGACTAGCGGGATTGGGGATGAGCAGTTCTTC,TRBJ2-1,TRBV5-1,TRBD2,few
CASSPELNQPQHF,TGTGCCAGCAGCCCGGAACTCAATCAGCCCCAGCATTTT,TRBJ1-5,TRBV6-4,.,.
CASSSGGRVGGYTF,TGTGCCAGCAGCTCAGGCGGCAGGGTAGGCGGCTACACCTTC,TRBJ1-2,TRBV3-1,.,.
CASSLMAGGSYNEQFF,TGTGCCAGCAGCTTAATGGCAGGCGGCTCCTACAATGAGCAGTTCTTC,TRBJ2-1,TRBV7-9,.,.
CAWTKGPGRDEQFF,TGTGCCTGGACCAAAGGGCCGGGGAGGGATGAGCAGTTCTTC,TRBJ2-1,TRBV30,TRBD2,.
CATGQGVSNEKLFF,TGTGCCACCGGACAGGGGGTGTCTAATGAAAAACTGTTTTTT,TRBJ1-4,TRBV6-1,TRBD1,.
CASSYSKEGGMAPYEQYF,TGTGCCAGCAGTTACTCGAAGGAGGGGGGAATGGCTCCCTACGAGCAGTACTTC,TRBJ2-7,TRBV6-2/TRBV6-3,.,.
CASSPGQQGGNQPQHF,TGTGCCAGCTCACCAGGGCAACAGGGTGGAAATCAGCCCCAGCATTTT,TRBJ1-5,TRBV18,.,.
CASALRRGPNEQYF,TGTGCCAGTGCCCTCCGGCGGGGTCCTAACGAGCAGTACTTC,TRBJ2-7,TRBV27,.,few
CASSQVRAGATGELFF,TGTGCCAGCAGCCAAGTGAGGGCTGGGGCCACCGGGGAGCTGTTTTTT,TRBJ2-2,TRBV4-2,.,few
CASSSLGRLAGLQETQYF,TGTGCCAGCAGTTCCCTGGGGAGACTAGCGGGACTCCAAGAGACCCAGTACTTC,TRBJ2-5,TRBV6-5,TRBD2,.
CASRPGGQGTYEQYF,TGTGCCAGCAGACCTGGAGGACAGGGTACCTACGAGCAGTACTTC,TRBJ2-7,TRBV6-2/TRBV6-3,TRBD1,.
CASSPLAGRDTEAFF,TGTGCCAGCAGCCCCCTTGCTGGTAGGGACACTGAAGCTTTCTTT,TRBJ1-1,TRBV3-1,.,.
CASSLNGGGWETQYF,TGTGCCAGCAGTTTAAATGGGGGAGGGTGGGAGACCCAGTACTTC,TRBJ2-5,TRBV27,TRBD2,.
CASSTGRNNEQYF,TGCGCCAGCAGCACGGGACGGAACAATGAGCAGTACTTC,TRBJ2-5,TRBV5-1,.,.
CASSESGGYTDTQYF,TGTGCCAGCAGCGAGAGCGGGGGGTACACAGATACGCAGTATTTT,TRBJ2-3,TRBV11-2,TRBD2,.
CASSQEVEFPGEQYF,TGCGCCAGCAGCCAAGAGGTGGAGTTCCCCGGCGAGCAGTACTTC,TRBJ2-7,TRBV4-1,.,.
CASSRQLPNSPLHF,TGTGCCAGCAGCCGACAGCTCCCCAATTCACCCCTCCACTTT,TRBJ1-6,TRBV3-1,.,.
CASSYSTSGGPIQYKQYF,TGTGCCAGCAGTTACTCGACTAGCGGGGGACCCATACAATACAAGCAGTACTTC,TRBJ2-7,TRBV6-2/TRBV6-3,TRBD2,.
CSAEGGIVAGPYNEQFF,TGCAGTGCTGAGGGTGGGATTGTAGCGGGCCCCTACAATGAGCAGTTCTTC,TRBJ2-1,TRBV20-1,TRBD2,.
CASSLDQQGLASNEQFF,TGTGCCAGCAGCTTAGATCAACAGGGGCTAGCTTCAAATGAGCAGTTCTTC,TRBJ2-1,TRBV11-2,TRBD1,many
CSAERTSGRLDEQYF,TGCAGTGCTGAACGCACTAGCGGGAGATTAGATGAGCAGTACTTC,TRBJ2-5,TRBV20-1,TRBD2,.
CASSPGGAEQYF,TGTGCCAGCAGCCCAGGGGGCGCCGAGCAGTACTTC,TRBJ2-7,TRBV3-1,TRBD1,few
CASAGPGGTQYF,TGTGCCAGCGCCGGGCCAGGGGGGACCCAGTACTTC,TRBJ2-5,TRBV6-4,TRBD1,.
CASSQEGGASGETQYF,TGTGCCAGCAGCCAAGAAGGGGGGGCGTCGGGAGAGACCCAGTACTTC,TRBJ2-5,TRBV3-1,.,.
CASSQTSTHYEQYF,TGTGCCAGCAGCCAAACTAGTACCCACTACGAGCAGTACTTC,TRBJ2-7,TRBV3-1,.,few
CASRSDYNNEQFF,TGTGCCAGCAGATCCGACTATAACAATGAGCAGTTCTTC,TRBJ2-1,TRBV6-5,.,few
CASSQVSSGEQYF,TGTGCCAGCAGCCAAGTTAGTAGCGGCGAGCAGTACTTC,TRBJ2-7,TRBV3-1,.,few
CASSLVPSGSAGNEQYF,TGTGCCAGCAGCTTAGTTCCTAGCGGGAGCGCCGGCAATGAGCAGTACTTC,TRBJ2-5,TRBV7-2,TRBD2,.
CASSQDWVRMNEQFF,TGTGCCAGCAGCCAAGATTGGGTCAGGATGAATGAGCAGTTCTTC,TRBJ2-1,TRBV14,.,.
CASSDPARASPFTQYF,TGTGCCAGCAGTGATCCGGCCAGAGCCTCCCCTTTTACGCAGTATTTT,TRBJ2-3,TRBV6-1,.,few
CASGHRGVGENEQFF,TGTGCCAGCGGCCATCGTGGGGTGGGTGAGAATGAGCAGTTCTTC,TRBJ2-1,TRBV9,.,few
CASTAPSGYNEQFF,TGTGCCAGCACTGCGCCTAGCGGTTACAATGAGCAGTTCTTC,TRBJ2-1,TRBV6-5,TRBD2,.
CASSLFGQTLYF,TGCGCCAGCAGCTTGTTTGGACAGACCCTGTACTTC,TRBJ2-7,TRBV5-1,.,once